A selection of T cell receptor beta chains follows, all from one sample in a study of response to subunit inactivated influenza vaccine. MiXCR was run by TCRdb on the RT-PCR reads, yielding one entry per CDR3 protein. The sample lists roughly 670,000 distinct CDR3 sequences, 12% to 15% occurring once. The sequencing used PBMCs from blood, collected roughly 2 weeks before vaccination. These receptor sequences come from a man between 50 and 59 years old who received an inactivated influenza vaccine. Each CDR3 is given with its conserved first and last residue. The D gene is left open where the match is weak. Not all rows give a size; the values are once, few, many and, for expanded clones, a class.

D gene	V gene	clone size	J gene	CDR3 protein	CDR3 DNA
.	TRBV29-1	many	TRBJ1-1	CSVEDPNPEAFF	TGCAGCGTTGAAGACCCAAACCCTGAAGCTTTCTTT
TRBD1	TRBV27	few	TRBJ2-7	CASSPLPRQGAYEQYF	TGTGCCAGCAGTCCACTACCACGACAGGGGGCCTACGAGCAGTACTTC
TRBD1	TRBV19	few	TRBJ2-1	CASSPLGQGAPNEQFF	TGTGCCAGTAGCCCCTTGGGACAGGGGGCCCCCAATGAGCAGTTCTTC
TRBD1	TRBV12-3/TRBV12-4	many	TRBJ1-1	CASTPGGVGTEAFF	TGTGCCAGCACCCCAGGGGGCGTGGGGACTGAAGCTTTCTTT
TRBD2	TRBV7-6	.	TRBJ2-5	CASRGGDPRGQETQYF	TGTGCCAGCAGGGGGGGGGACCCGCGGGGCCAAGAGACCCAGTACTTC
.	TRBV29-1	.	TRBJ1-1	CSVTTRAYTEAFF	TGCAGCGTAACGACAAGGGCTTACACTGAAGCTTTCTTT
.	TRBV6-2/TRBV6-3	.	TRBJ2-7	CASSYFLAVGPYEQYF	TGTGCCAGCAGTTACTTCCTCGCGGTGGGCCCCTACGAGCAGTACTTC
.	TRBV5-1	few	TRBJ1-1	CASSLAFLGQWTEAFF	TGCGCCAGCAGCTTGGCCTTTCTCGGACAGTGGACTGAAGCTTTCTTT
.	TRBV3-1	.	TRBJ2-7	CASSQQGGTTTYEQYF	TGTGCCAGCAGCCAACAGGGGGGGACCACCACCTACGAGCAGTACTTC
.	TRBV10-3	few	TRBJ1-1	CAISEIRNTEAFF	TGTGCCATCAGTGAGATAAGGAACACTGAAGCTTTCTTT
TRBD2	TRBV5-5	.	TRBJ2-5	CASSSGISLAGRQETQYF	TGTGCCAGCAGCTCTGGGATCTCACTAGCGGGGCGCCAAGAGACCCAGTACTTC
.	TRBV5-6	few	TRBJ1-1	CASRWGLNTEAFF	TGTGCCAGCAGATGGGGCTTGAACACTGAAGCTTTCTTT
.	TRBV20-1	few	TRBJ1-5	CSARAGNQPQHF	TGCAGTGCTAGAGCAGGTAATCAGCCCCAGCATTTT
.	TRBV24-1	.	TRBJ2-7	CATSEGSATEQYF	TGTGCCACCAGTGAGGGTAGCGCTACAGAGCAGTACTTC
.	TRBV7-9	.	TRBJ2-1	CASSSPPGSNNEQFF	TGTGCCAGCAGCTCCCCCCCGGGCTCGAACAATGAGCAGTTCTTC
.	TRBV7-8	few	TRBJ2-1	CASSSLLGRDNEQFF	TGTGCCAGCAGCTCCCTATTGGGGCGGGACAATGAGCAGTTCTTC
.	TRBV7-2	once	TRBJ2-4	CASSLEGLGNIQYF	TGTGCCAGCAGCTTAGAGGGCCTTGGGAACATTCAGTACTTC
.	TRBV5-1	few	TRBJ1-1	CASSLKSANTEAFF	TGCGCCAGCAGCTTGAAAAGCGCGAACACTGAAGCTTTCTTT
.	TRBV18	.	TRBJ2-6	CASSPPVWKAGANVLTF	TGTGCCAGCTCACCACCGGTTTGGAAGGCTGGGGCCAACGTCCTGACTTTC
TRBD1	TRBV6-2/TRBV6-3	few	TRBJ2-2	CASRRPDRGAGELFF	TGTGCCAGCAGGCGGCCGGACAGGGGCGCCGGGGAGCTGTTTTTT
.	TRBV21-1	.	TRBJ2-7	CASSIYGGRWYEQYF	TGTGCCAGCAGCATCTATGGCGGGAGGTGGTACGAGCAGTACTTC
.	TRBV28	many	TRBJ2-3	CASSLDTYTDTQYF	TGTGCCAGCAGTTTAGACACGTACACAGATACGCAGTATTTT
TRBD2	TRBV5-1	few	TRBJ2-1	CASSFPSSGGAYNEQFF	TGCGCCAGCAGCTTCCCCTCTAGCGGGGGGGCCTACAATGAGCAGTTCTTC
TRBD2	TRBV4-2	.	TRBJ2-1	CASRSLAGGPNEQFF	TGTGCCAGCAGGTCTCTAGCGGGGGGGCCCAATGAGCAGTTCTTC
.	TRBV12-3/TRBV12-4	few	TRBJ1-1	CASSPTDLNTEAFF	TGTGCCAGCAGTCCTACCGACCTGAACACTGAAGCTTTCTTT
TRBD1	TRBV5-1	.	TRBJ2-3	CASSWGDRHTDTQYF	TGCGCCAGCAGTTGGGGGGACAGGCACACAGATACGCAGTATTTT
.	TRBV14	.	TRBJ2-2	CASSPTGSTTGELFF	TGTGCCAGCAGCCCGACCGGCTCCACAACCGGGGAGCTGTTTTTT
.	TRBV15	few	TRBJ1-2	CATSRDGHGYTF	TGTGCCACCAGCAGAGATGGTCATGGCTACACCTTC
TRBD2	TRBV11-2	few	TRBJ2-1	CASSLAGLALNEQFF	TGTGCCAGCAGCTTAGCGGGACTAGCATTAAATGAGCAGTTCTTC
.	TRBV29-1	.	TRBJ2-3	CSVERTWDPLYF	TGCAGCGTTGAACGGACCTGGGACCCCCTCTATTTT
.	TRBV7-2	.	TRBJ2-6	CASSLERAGANVLTF	TGTGCCAGCAGCTTAGAACGCGCTGGGGCCAACGTCCTGACTTTC
.	TRBV20-1	few	TRBJ1-5	CSARDAGGRQPQHF	TGCAGTGCTAGAGATGCGGGCGGGCGGCAGCCCCAGCATTTT
TRBD2	TRBV29-1	many	TRBJ2-7	CSVKTSGRGEQYF	TGCAGCGTTAAGACTAGCGGGAGAGGCGAGCAGTACTTC
TRBD2	TRBV6-2/TRBV6-3	.	TRBJ2-1	CASSYPSLAGGSSYNEQFF	TGTGCCAGCAGTTATCCCTCACTAGCGGGGGGCAGCTCCTACAATGAGCAGTTCTTC
.	TRBV20-1	few	TRBJ2-3	CSAKVPGDTQYF	TGCAGTGCTAAAGTGCCAGGAGATACGCAGTATTTT
.	TRBV2	.	TRBJ2-3	CASQSGNTQYF	TGTGCCAGCCAGAGTGGAAATACGCAGTATTTT
TRBD1	TRBV28	.	TRBJ2-7	CASRLRVGRGRPLSSYEQYF	TGTGCCAGCAGGCTAAGAGTAGGCAGGGGGCGCCCCTTGAGCTCCTACGAGCAGTACTTC
.	TRBV5-1	few	TRBJ2-7	CASSFRVEQDEQYF	TGCGCCAGCAGCTTTCGAGTCGAGCAGGACGAGCAGTACTTC
TRBD2	TRBV27	few	TRBJ2-2	CASARRSGMGTGELFF	TGTGCCAGCGCACGGCGGAGCGGGATGGGCACCGGGGAGCTGTTTTTT
TRBD2	TRBV20-1	.	TRBJ2-3	CSARNLAGHTDTQYF	TGCAGTGCTAGAAACCTAGCGGGGCACACAGATACGCAGTATTTT
TRBD2	TRBV7-7	few	TRBJ2-1	CASSLEGLGGEQFF	TGTGCTAGCAGCTTAGAAGGACTCGGGGGGGAGCAGTTCTTC
TRBD2	TRBV12-5	few	TRBJ2-7	CASGLVGTSGVVFEQYF	TGTGCTAGTGGTTTGGTAGGGACTAGCGGTGTAGTCTTCGAGCAGTACTTC
.	TRBV29-1	.	TRBJ2-3	CSVEGNTDTQYF	TGCAGCGTTGAAGGCAACACAGATACGCAGTATTTT
.	TRBV2	few	TRBJ2-7	CASSEGTGSSYEQYF	TGTGCCAGCAGTGAAGGAACAGGAAGCTCCTACGAGCAGTACTTC
TRBD1	TRBV9	.	TRBJ1-6	CASSVDPGGRSPLHF	TGTGCCAGCAGCGTAGATCCAGGGGGCCGTTCACCCCTCCACTTT
TRBD2	TRBV20-1	.	TRBJ2-1	CSASRTSGMNEQFF	TGCAGTGCTAGCAGGACTAGCGGGATGAATGAGCAGTTCTTC
TRBD2	TRBV11-2	.	TRBJ2-1	CASSFGLAGVYNEQFF	TGTGCCAGCAGCTTTGGACTAGCGGGAGTCTACAATGAGCAGTTCTTC